Here is one T cell receptor beta chain with its context. In its sample, this clonotype was seen many times. The antigen it binds to is not known. No much larger clonotype is one base removed from it; base qualities were not supplied. This entry comes from a study of response to subunit inactivated influenza vaccine (dated by TCRdb to the late 2010s). Regarding the complete study: To follow how T cells responded to a trivalent subunit inactivated influenza vaccine, the researchers relied on deep quantitative profiling of the T cell receptor repertoire. Summary of the overall study and its limitations: The authors suggested that each seasonal influenza vaccination may recruit only a limited number of new T cells.

The library relied on RT-PCR. The sequencer was an Illumina HiSeq 2500. Using fastp trimming at Q25 and MiXCR clonotype assembly, TCRdb reanalyzed the public sequencing data and kept in-frame beta chains. Each entry merges the rows of one CDR3 protein and shows their most common DNA and genes. The table for this sample lists about 780,000 distinct CDR3 sequences; around 18% of them were counted only once. The top ten clonotypes cover approximately 10% of the sample. The CDR3 has 16 amino acids, counting the end cysteine and phenylalanine. Of the read, only the CDR3 DNA is kept; its 48 bases are in frame from base 1. V loses 3 bases, J loses 0 bases, and the germline ends lie 13 bases apart. From the germline V gene (reference sequence), CDR1 is MNHEY and CDR2 is SMNVEV.

The chain is assembled from TRBV27 and TRBJ2-3; 7 matching bases give a weak D call of TRBD2. Source: PBMCs from blood, taken 5 days after vaccination. The clonotype comes from a middle-aged man who received an inactivated influenza vaccine. Donor details come from another sample of the same person, matched by shared clones. The nucleotide sequence is given as TGTGCCAGCAGTTTGGGGGGGCTGCGGAGCACAGATACGCAGTATTTT. Its translation reads: CASSLGGLRSTDTQYF.